These 8 T cell receptor beta chains originate from one sample sequenced in a study of blood T cell repertoires in COVID-19. Some clones are missing from TCRdb's copy, which holds only in-frame ones; the method was immunoSEQ multiplex PCR. The sample yields more than 200,000 clones, approximately 82% seen once. The sequencing input was peripheral blood. Receptors originate from a woman aged 50 to 65 with acute or convalescent COVID-19.

The chain joins TRBV3-1 (or the pseudogene TRBV3-2) to TRBJ2-5, with 7 bases fitting TRBD2. The V gene end was trimmed by 0 bases and the J gene end by 1 base; junction bases not matched to a gene: 8. This CDR3 region has 17 residues. From germline, CDR1 is LGHDT and CDR2 YNNKEL (reference sequence). DNA for the CDR3: TGTGCCAGCAGCCAAGATCGGGGGACTACCCTCCAAGAGACCCAGTACTTC. This translates into CASSQDRGTTLQETQYF.

V is TRBV3-1 (or the pseudogene TRBV3-2) and J is TRBJ2-7; 9 positions match TRBD1. Germline V lookup: CDR1 LGHDT, CDR2 YNNKEL (reference sequence). J lost 2 bases, V lost 4 bases, and 3 bases had no gene match. The CDR3 loop spans 14 amino acids. The chain's CDR3 is CASSPRTGAYEQYF. The CDR3 DNA reads as TGTGCCAGCAGCCCTCGGACAGGGGCCTACGAGCAGTACTTC.

The V gene is TRBV7-2, the J gene TRBJ2-7; D might be TRBD2 (5 bases). Germline CDR1 reads SGHTA; CDR2 reads FQGNSA. V was clipped by 1 base and J by 2 bases, with 12 bases between them. The length of the CDR3 is 15 residues. The CDR3 region has the DNA TGTGCCAGCAGCTTAGGTGGGAGTGTCCCCTACGAGCAGTACTTC. This encodes CASSLGGSVPYEQYF.

The sample holds one count of this clone. The chain combines TRBV27 with TRBJ2-3; 7 nucleotides line up with TRBD1. The CDR3 is 14 amino acids. After removal of 2 bases from V and 5 bases from J, the junction contained 4 bases not matched to a gene. Germline V CDR1 and CDR2: MNHEY, SMNVEV (reference sequence). CDR3 amino acids: CASSLEQGIDTQYF. The CDR3, as DNA: TGTGCCAGCAGTTTAGAACAGGGGATAGATACGCAGTATTTT.

The V gene is TRBV6-1, the J gene TRBJ1-5; 7 bases line up with TRBD1. Trimming at V came to 4 bases and at J to 3 bases, leaving 9 bases not matched to a gene. Germline V lookup: CDR1 MNHNS, CDR2 SASEGT. This CDR3 is built from 16 residues. CDR3 loop: CASSGPLGTANQPQHF. In DNA, the CDR3 is TGTGCCAGCAGTGGGCCCTTGGGGACAGCCAATCAGCCCCAGCATTTT.

The chain uses TRBV19 and TRBJ1-5, with 7 bases aligning to TRBD1. CDR1 and CDR2 from the germline V gene are LNHDA and SQIVND (reference sequence). The V and J ends lost 6 bases and 4 bases, in that order; junction bases with no gene match: 9. The CDR3 contains 15 residues. CDR3 in DNA: TGTGCCAGTAGCGTCACAGGGGCGCCAAATCAGCCCCAGCATTTT. Encoded protein: CASSVTGAPNQPQHF.

The chain joins TRBV7-2 to TRBJ2-2, with 7 bases matching TRBD2. Germline V CDR1 and CDR2: SGHTA, FQGNSA. The J segment lost 5 bases and the V segment lost 0 bases, leaving 0 bases of the junction unmatched. The CDR3 consists of 14 residues. CDR3 region: CASSLAGGTGELFF. The CDR3 nucleotides read TGTGCCAGCAGCTTAGCGGGAGGGACCGGGGAGCTGTTTTTT.

This chain joins TRBV19 and TRBJ2-6, with TRBD2 matching over 7 bases. There are 17 residues in the CDR3. Germline CDR1 reads LNHDA; CDR2 reads SQIVND (reference sequence). V dropped 7 bases and J dropped 1; count of bases not matched to a gene: 10. The DNA for the CDR3 is TGTGCCAGTACCTCTCCGTGGGGGGGATCTGGGGCCAACGTCCTGACTTTC. The encoded protein is CASTSPWGGSGANVLTF.